This TCR beta chain was recovered during a study of cytomegalovirus exposure and HLA in healthy donors. V was pared by 5 bases and J by 4 bases, with 12 bases between. Looked up from germline, CDR1 is KGHSH and CDR2 is LQKENI. The CDR3 has 13 amino acids. Researchers ran the PCR with 60 Vbeta and 13 Jbeta primers. Sequencing used immunoSEQ multiplex PCR; TCRdb keeps in-frame clones, though not all of them. In total, the table holds approximately 45,000 clones. This receptor was taken from a male donor in good health and CMV-seronegative. The chain employs TRBV18 and TRBJ2-7; maybe TRBD1 (5 bases). The specimen was PBMCs. CDR3 loop: CASSGQGRYEQYF. The CDR3, as DNA: TGTGCCAGCTCAGGTCAGGGAAGGTACGAGCAGTACTTC.